The 18 T cell receptor beta chains below come from one sample, sequenced in a study of cytomegalovirus exposure and HLA in healthy donors. Both 60 Vbeta primers and 13 Jbeta primers went into the PCR. Assay: immunoSEQ multiplex PCR; the TCRdb copy retains only in-frame clones and omits some. The sample carries 150,000 or so clones, roughly three quarters recorded once. Sequencing used PBMCs. These receptors all stem from a woman aged 40-49 years in good health and CMV-seropositive.

V and J are TRBV21-1 and TRBJ2-7; TRBD1, the table's D call, lacks a check against the DNA. TRBV21-1 is a recognized pseudogene. This CDR3 region has 13 residues. The CDR3 sequence is CASGRDSHYEQYF. The CDR3 region has the DNA TGTGCCAGCGGCCGGGACAGTCACTACGAGCAGTACTTC.

The rearrangement uses TRBV9 and TRBJ2-3, with 10 positions matching TRBD1. Germline V gene data show CDR1 as SGDLS and CDR2 as YYNGEE. Trimming removed 3 bases from V and 4 bases from J; junction bases left unmatched: 8. The CDR3 contains 16 residues. The DNA for the CDR3 is TGTGCCAGCAGCGCGACAGGGGGCGCATCCCCAGATACGCAGTATTTT. Translating it yields CASSATGGASPDTQYF.

The rearrangement links TRBV2 to TRBJ1-2; maybe TRBD1 (6 bases). The germline V and J ends were trimmed by 6 bases and 13 bases, with 15 bases remaining between them. The CDR3 totals 11 residues. Per germline, CDR1 SNHLY and CDR2 FYNNEI. CDR3 sequence: CASSADRLGTF. In nucleotides, the CDR3 is TGTGCCAGCAGCGCCGACAGGCTGGGCACCTTC.

The genes are TRBV7-2 and TRBJ1-2, with 8 bases aligning to TRBD1. J was trimmed by 10 bases and V by 0 bases; bases with no gene match: 4. Germline V gene data show CDR1 as SGHTA and CDR2 as FQGNSA. The CDR3 totals 13 residues. The chain's CDR3 is CASSLAPDRAYTF. CDR3 coding DNA: TGTGCCAGCAGCTTAGCCCCGGACAGGGCCTACACCTTC.

This clone was found once. The chain is built from TRBV28 and TRBJ2-7, with D perhaps TRBD1 (6 bases). Trimming cost V 1 base and J 2 bases, with 15 bases left between them. Per germline, CDR1 MDHEN and CDR2 SYDVKM. The CDR3 consists of 16 residues. CDR3 DNA sequence: TGTGCCAGCAGTTTATCGAGGCAGGGGTTGACCTACGAGCAGTACTTC. Translating it yields CASSLSRQGLTYEQYF.

This chain links TRBV28 with TRBJ1-2; 7 bases align to TRBD1. The V segment lost 6 bases and the J segment 4 bases; nucleotides outside the gene matches: 2. Germline loops: CDR1 MDHEN, CDR2 SYDVKM. This CDR3 has 12 residues. CDR3 residues: CASRTGTYGYTF. The CDR3, as DNA: TGTGCCAGCAGGACAGGGACCTATGGCTACACCTTC.

This clone was counted only a few times. The rearrangement joins TRBV15 to TRBJ2-2; D is ambiguous. Looked up from germline, CDR1 is LNHNV and CDR2 is YYDKDF (reference sequence). There are 16 residues in the CDR3. V was cut by 3 bases and J by 4 bases, with 15 bases left in between. The CDR3 sequence is CATSRHSGFGTGELFF. In DNA form, the CDR3 reads TGTGCCACCAGCAGGCACAGTGGTTTCGGCACCGGGGAGCTGTTTTTT.

Notes on this clone: The junction does not match germline at one end; this may be a read error. The V gene is TRBV25-1, the J gene TRBJ2-3; either TRBD1 or TRBD2 may fit D (6 bases each). CDR1 is MGHDK, CDR2 SYGVNS, per germline. The CDR3 has 14 residues. CDR3 loop: CVSTEGGSANTQYF. In nucleotides, the CDR3 is TGTGTCAGCACTGAGGGGGGTAGCGCCAATACGCAGTATTTT.

For the CDR3, the DNA is TGTGCCAGCAGTCAAACAGGGGGTTCTGGCTACACCTTC. This gives the protein CASSQTGGSGYTF. The chain has TRBV6-6 and TRBJ1-2, with 8 bases matching TRBD1. The V gene end was trimmed by 5 bases and the J gene end by 7 bases; junction bases not matched to a gene: 6. The CDR3 has 13 amino acids. The germline V gene encodes CDR1 MNHNY and CDR2 SVGAGI (reference sequence).

The V and J genes are TRBV6-6 and TRBJ2-7, with D tentatively TRBD2 (6 bases). Between the trimmed V and J ends, which lost 1 base and 3 bases, there was a span of 10 bases. This CDR3 contains 14 residues. Germline V gene lookup returns CDR1 MNHNY and CDR2 SVGAGI (reference sequence). CDR3 nucleotides: TGTGCCAGCAGTTACTTCAGGGAGGTCTACGAGCAGTACTTC. Residues: CASSYFREVYEQYF.

V usage is TRBV27 and J usage is TRBJ2-3, with 13 bases matching TRBD2. The CDR3 covers 15 residues. Germline CDR1 and CDR2: MNHEY and SMNVEV (reference sequence). V lost 6 bases, J lost 2 bases, and 2 bases stayed unmatched. The chain's CDR3 is CASRGLAGNTDTQYF. The CDR3 DNA is TGTGCCAGCAGGGGACTAGCGGGGAACACAGATACGCAGTATTTT.

The genes are TRBV13 and TRBJ2-5; D remains unclear. CDR1 is PRHDT and CDR2 is FYEKMQ in the germline V gene (reference sequence). This CDR3 has 15 residues. Trimming removed 5 bases from V and 4 bases from J, with 17 bases in between. The CDR3 DNA reads TGTGCCAGCAGCGAGTCCCACCTGGAGCTAGAGACCCAGTACTTC. Residues: CASSESHLELETQYF.

Only a few counts were recorded for this clone. The genes are TRBV7-2 and TRBJ2-7; the match to TRBD2 covers 7 bases. This CDR3 is built from 15 residues. Germline-derived CDR1 and CDR2 are SGHTA and FQGNSA. V trimming: 5 bases; J trimming: 3 bases; junction bases outside the gene matches: 10. CDR3 protein: CASSPTSAGFYEQYF. The DNA of the CDR3 is TGTGCCAGCAGCCCAACTAGCGCAGGCTTCTACGAGCAGTACTTC.

The rearrangement links TRBV6-1 to TRBJ1-4; D not certain. This CDR3 is 15 amino acids long. The germline V gene encodes CDR1 MNHNS and CDR2 SASEGT. V lost 6 bases and J 0 bases, leaving 11 bases between the germline ends. CDR3 bases: TGTGCCAGCAGGAGGGAACGAGCAACTAATGAAAAACTGTTTTTT. Amino acid sequence: CASRRERATNEKLFF.

This rearrangement joins TRBV19 to TRBJ1-6; D is possibly TRBD1 (6 bases). Germline-derived CDR1 and CDR2 are LNHDA and SQIVND (reference sequence). Trimming left V 7 bases short and J 3 bases short, with 13 bases between. The CDR3 is made up of 15 amino acids. The CDR3 sequence: CASKAVRGYNSPLHF. The CDR3 coding sequence is TGTGCCAGTAAAGCCGTCAGGGGCTATAATTCACCCCTCCACTTT.

This sequence joins TRBV7-9 and TRBJ2-4; a possible D gene is TRBD2 (5 bases). Germline CDR1 is SEHNR and CDR2 is FQNEAQ (reference sequence). The CDR3 sequence is 13 residues long. The V end lost 5 bases, the J end lost 6 bases, and 11 bases lay between the germline ends. The DNA of the CDR3 is TGTGCCAGCAGCCCCGAGAGGGTAAACATTCAGTACTTC. It is translated as CASSPERVNIQYF.

This clone was seen more than once but under ten times. J is TRBJ2-5 and V is TRBV9; 8 bases line up with TRBD2. This CDR3 has 15 residues. Germline CDR1 is SGDLS and CDR2 is YYNGEE. The V segment lost 0 bases and the J segment 5 bases; nucleotides outside the gene matches: 6. As DNA, the CDR3 is TGTGCCAGCAGCGTAGGGGCTAGCGGGTGGGAGACCCAGTACTTC. This sequence encodes CASSVGASGWETQYF.

The gene calls are TRBV28 and TRBJ2-3; the D gene is possibly TRBD2 (6 bases). This CDR3 is built from 12 residues. Germline V gives CDR1 MDHEN, CDR2 SYDVKM. For the CDR3, the DNA is TGTGCGGTCGTGCGGGGTACAGATACGCAGTATTTT. Translating it yields CAVVRGTDTQYF.